This T cell receptor beta chain was recorded in a study of identical twins. Healthy Caucasians alone served as donors. Turning to this clonotype: Its antigen is not known.

The length of the CDR3 is 13 residues. V was shortened by 6 bases and J by 3 bases, with 12 bases between the two germline ends. Germline lookup yields CDR1 KGHSH and CDR2 LQKENI. The cDNA had a unique molecular identifier and a template-switch universal primer site. MiXCR was run by TCRdb on the 5' RACE reads, yielding one entry per CDR3 protein. The sample has under 900,000 distinct CDR3 sequences; 10% to 15% are singletons. The study, taken as a whole, reports: Twins showed weaker excess sharing in their beta out-of-frame sequences.

The data were also submitted as part of a second study, on yellow fever vaccine responses in identical twins.

The clonotype was recovered from a young woman in good health. The sample taken for sequencing was PBMCs. V and J are TRBV18 and TRBJ2-7; the D gene is possibly TRBD1 (6 bases). The CDR3 bases are TGTGCCAGCTCGACACAGGGTAGCTACGAGCAGTACTTC. This codes for CASSTQGSYEQYF.